Below are 18 T cell receptor beta chains sequenced from a single sample in a study of blood T cell repertoires in COVID-19. Repertoires were generated with immunoSEQ multiplex PCR, while TCRdb's copy carries only in-frame clones and drops some. The table has 150,000 to 200,000 clones, just over 90% seen once. Sequenced material: peripheral blood. The source is a man in his late teens or twenties with COVID-19, enrolled during active disease.

The chain is built from TRBV11-2 and TRBJ2-5, with D possibly TRBD1 on 6 matching bases. Germline CDR1 is SGHAT and CDR2 is FQNNGV. The V end lost 5 bases, the J end lost 2 bases, and 12 bases lay between the germline ends. The CDR3 loop spans 14 amino acids. CDR3: CASSTGTSQETQYF. The CDR3 bases are TGTGCCAGCAGCACGGGGACATCACAAGAGACCCAGTACTTC.

The J gene is TRBJ2-1, the V gene TRBV25-1, with 14 bases matching TRBD2. The CDR3 is 14 amino acids. The germline V gene encodes CDR1 MGHDK and CDR2 SYGVNS. The ends lost 6 bases at V and 8 bases at J; junction bases unmatched: 3. The CDR3 loop reads CASRGTSGRDEQFF. As DNA, the CDR3 is TGTGCCAGCAGGGGGACTAGCGGGAGAGATGAGCAGTTCTTC.

The rearrangement uses TRBV2 and TRBJ1-6, with TRBD1 matching 9 bases. This CDR3 is built from 15 residues. The junction had 9 bases not matched to a gene; V was cut back by 5 bases and J by 10 bases. In germline, CDR1 is SNHLY, CDR2 FYNNEI. This CDR3 reads CASSNLDRGKSPLHF. Written as DNA, the CDR3 is TGTGCCAGCAGTAACCTAGACAGGGGGAAATCACCCCTCCACTTT.

The chain uses TRBV19 and TRBJ2-1; 8 bases line up with TRBD2. The CDR3 has 15 amino acids. The germline V gene has CDR1 LNHDA and CDR2 SQIVND (reference sequence). The V segment lost 5 bases and the J segment 0 bases; nucleotides outside the gene matches: 3. CDR3 coding DNA: TGTGCCAGTAGTCGAAGCGGGAGCTCCTACAATGAGCAGTTCTTC. Translating gives CASSRSGSSYNEQFF.

The chain joins TRBV11-2 to TRBJ2-1, with 9 nucleotides matching TRBD2. Trimming at V came to 1 base and at J to 8 bases, leaving 9 bases not matched to a gene. Germline lookup yields CDR1 SGHAT and CDR2 FQNNGV. This CDR3 has 16 residues. CDR3 loop: CASSLGREGLMDEQFF. The CDR3 DNA is TGTGCCAGCAGCTTAGGGCGGGAGGGCCTCATGGATGAGCAGTTCTTC.

This clone was counted once. V gene TRBV6-2 or TRBV6-3 combines with J gene TRBJ2-7; 9 bases match TRBD2. V lost 6 bases to trimming and J lost 7 bases; unmatched junction nucleotides: 7. CDR1 is MNHEY and CDR2 is SVGEGT in the germline V gene. This CDR3 has 13 amino acids. The CDR3 spells CASSGTSKGEQYF. In DNA, the CDR3 is TGTGCCAGCAGCGGGACTAGCAAGGGAGAGCAGTACTTC.

The chain uses TRBV7-9 and TRBJ2-1; maybe TRBD2 (6 bases). CDR3 length equals 13 residues. CDR1 SEHNR and CDR2 FQNEAQ come from the germline V gene (reference sequence). V was cut by 7 bases and J by 13 bases, with 20 bases left in between. CDR3 sequence (DNA): TGTGCCAGCACCAAAGAGGTCCAGCGGGCACAGTTCTTC. This gives the protein CASTKEVQRAQFF.

The rearrangement joins TRBV5-5 to TRBJ2-7, with unresolved D. Germline CDR1 SGHKS, CDR2 YYEKEE (reference sequence). There are 11 residues in the CDR3. V dropped 4 bases and J dropped 1 base, with 3 bases sitting between them. The CDR3: CASSHSYEQYF. DNA for the CDR3: TGTGCCAGCAGCCATTCCTACGAGCAGTACTTC.

This chain joins TRBV13 and TRBJ1-1, with TRBD1 identical over 9 bases. Unmatched junction bases numbered 5, after V lost 5 bases and J lost 1 base. Germline values: CDR1 PRHDT, CDR2 FYEKMQ (reference sequence). CDR3 length: 15 amino acids. This chain's CDR3 is CASSLGQGGNTEAFF. CDR3 in DNA: TGTGCCAGCAGCCTGGGACAGGGTGGGAACACTGAAGCTTTCTTT.

This clone was observed a handful of times. The chain recombines TRBV28 with TRBJ2-3; the match to TRBD2 covers 12 bases. Germline-derived CDR1 and CDR2 are MDHEN and SYDVKM. This CDR3 has 16 residues. V was pared by 6 bases and J by 4 bases, with 8 bases of the junction left unmatched. The CDR3 DNA follows: TGTGCCAGCAGGAATATCCGACTAGCGGGGGCAGATACGCAGTATTTT. As protein: CASRNIRLAGADTQYF.

In its sample, this clone was seen a few times. The chain joins TRBV7-9 to TRBJ2-5, with 13 positions matching TRBD2. There are 16 residues in the CDR3. Germline trimming cut 1 base from V and 5 bases from J; bases unmatched to any gene: 4. Germline assignment: CDR1 SEHNR and CDR2 FQNEAQ (reference sequence). In DNA, the CDR3 is TGTGCCAGCAGCTTAGGGACTAGCGGGAGAGGGGAGACCCAGTACTTC. It translates to CASSLGTSGRGETQYF.

The chain combines TRBV7-2 with TRBJ1-3, with 11 bases that match TRBD1. This CDR3 comprises 15 residues. Germline CDR1 and CDR2: SGHTA and FQGNSA. After removal of 5 bases from V and 4 bases from J, the junction contained 4 bases not matched to a gene. This chain's CDR3 is CASSGDRGFGNTIYF. The CDR3 region has the DNA TGTGCCAGCAGCGGGGACAGGGGGTTCGGAAACACCATATATTTT.

The gene calls are TRBV15 and TRBJ2-7, with D hard to call. The CDR3 is 16 residues long. Germline V CDR1 and CDR2: LNHNV, YYDKDF (reference sequence). The V end was cut by 5 bases, the J end by 2 bases, with 19 bases between. The CDR3 nucleotides are TGTGCCACCAGCTGGCCCCCGGCAGGCCATCCCTACGAGCAGTACTTC. Amino acid sequence: CATSWPPAGHPYEQYF. Based on the CDR3 plus reference TRBV15 and TRBJ2-7, the full variable domain is DAMVIQNPRYQVTQFGKPVTLSCSQTLNHNVMYWYQQKSSQAPKLLFHYYDKDFNNEADTPDNFQSRRPNTSFCFLDIRSPGLGDTAMYLCATSWPPAGHPYEQYFGPGTRLTVT.

The chain links TRBV7-9 to TRBJ2-6; weak D call: TRBD1 (6 bases). The CDR3 is 17 amino acids. Trimming removed 5 bases from V and 0 bases from J, with 14 bases in between. Germline assignment: CDR1 SEHNR and CDR2 FQNEAQ (reference sequence). The DNA for the CDR3 is TGTGCCAGCAGCGCAAGTAGGACAGCCTCTGGGGCCAACGTCCTGACTTTC. Protein: CASSASRTASGANVLTF.

The chain links TRBV5-1 to TRBJ2-1; D is uncertain. Germline V gene lookup returns CDR1 SGHRS and CDR2 YFSETQ. CDR3 size: 14 residues. Trimming cost V 6 bases and J 9 bases, with 19 bases left between them. CDR3 residues: CASNEAVYDGEQFF. CDR3 DNA sequence: TGCGCCAGCAACGAGGCAGTTTACGATGGTGAGCAGTTCTTC.

The chain uses TRBV10-3 and TRBJ2-2; TRBD2 matches at 9 bases. This CDR3 is built from 16 residues. The ends lost 0 bases at V and 7 bases at J; junction bases unmatched: 6. Germline CDR1 is ENHRY and CDR2 is SYGVKD. The CDR3 bases are TGTGCCATCAGTGAGTCCGCGGGAGGGCGAGGCGGGGAGCTGTTTTTT. Its protein product is CAISESAGGRGGELFF.

The chain joins TRBV27 to TRBJ2-3; TRBD1 agrees at 8 bases. CDR1 is MNHEY, CDR2 SMNVEV, per germline (reference sequence). With V trimmed by 4 bases and J by 4 bases, 4 bases remained unmatched. This CDR3 contains 14 residues. The CDR3 DNA is TGTGCCAGCAGTTCGCGGACAGGGCCAGATACGCAGTATTTT. It encodes CASSSRTGPDTQYF.

The chain is built from TRBV11-2 and TRBJ2-1, with D possibly being TRBD1 (5 bases). The CDR3 spans 12 residues. Germline CDR1 is SGHAT and CDR2 is FQNNGV. Trimming took off 5 bases at V and 7 bases at J, with 9 bases between the two ends. CDR3 bases: TGTGCCAGCAGCCCCTACAGGAATGAGCAGTTCTTC. Translating gives CASSPYRNEQFF.